This record covers a single T cell receptor beta chain. Amplification of TCR beta CDR3 regions used RNA as the template. First-round RT-PCR with HTBI primers amplified the TCR CDR3 region. Using its own MiXCR run on the multiplex PCR reads, TCRdb lists one record per CDR3 protein. This table holds about 480,000 distinct CDR3 sequences, 22% found once. The data stem from a study of T cells in Graves' hyperthyroidism and ophthalmopathy. V was shortened by 0 bases and J by 0 bases, with 10 bases between the two germline ends. This CDR3 has 16 amino acids. CDR1 is SGHRS, CDR2 YFSETQ, per germline. Exclusion of patients followed from uncontrolled infection, other autoimmune disease, pregnancy or lactation.

The sequence was obtained from a woman between 65 and 79 years old with Graves' ophthalmopathy. The genes are TRBV5-1 and TRBJ1-3; D is undetermined. Sequences were obtained from blood. The CDR3 bases are TGCGCCAGCAGCTTGGGGCGGTGGAGCTCTGGAAACACCATATATTTT. Translated, it gives CASSLGRWSSGNTIYF.